This passage covers 32 T cell receptor beta chains from one sample sequenced in a study of shared clonotypes between healthy human individuals. Some clones are missing from TCRdb's copy, which holds only in-frame ones; the method was immunoSEQ multiplex PCR. The sample consists of about 340,000 clones, around 70% of them appearing once. The material sequenced was memory CD4+ T cells sorted from blood. Stated subset: CD45RA-negative fraction. All receptors come from a young man in good health.

The V and J genes are TRBV6-6 and TRBJ1-5; D is ambiguous. Trimming pared 5 bases from V and 10 bases from J, leaving 9 bases between. The CDR3 spans 11 residues. Per the germline V gene, CDR1 is MNHNY and CDR2 is SVGAGI (reference sequence). The CDR3 nucleotides are TGTGCCAGCAGTCACGCGGGTCCCCAGCATTTT. Protein product: CASSHAGPQHF.

The rearrangement uses TRBV29-1 and TRBJ1-2; maybe TRBD1 (6 bases). The V gene's germline CDR1 is SQVTM and CDR2 ANQGSEA. The CDR3 is made up of 13 amino acids. The V end lost 5 bases, the J end lost 6 bases, and 16 bases lay between the germline ends. CDR3 region: CSVPPTGAHGYTF. The CDR3, as DNA: TGCAGCGTTCCACCAACGGGGGCCCATGGCTACACCTTC.

The rearrangement links TRBV6-1 to TRBJ2-5; possible D gene TRBD1, 6 bases. The germline V gene has CDR1 MNHNS and CDR2 SASEGT. There are 14 residues in the CDR3. Trimming cost V 6 bases and J 4 bases, with 15 bases left between them. The CDR3 nucleotides are TGTGCCAGCAGGTGGACAGCTTCGGGAGAGACCCAGTACTTC. This encodes CASRWTASGETQYF.

In this sample, this clone turned up many times. The V and J genes are TRBV7-9 and TRBJ2-1; 7 bases are shared with TRBD2. Germline V lookup: CDR1 SEHNR, CDR2 FQNEAQ (reference sequence). V lost 3 bases and J lost 3; bases outside the gene matches: 8. The CDR3 runs 16 residues. The CDR3 DNA reads as TGTGCCAGCAGCTTGTACGGACTAGTGGGCTACAATGAGCAGTTCTTC. Protein sequence: CASSLYGLVGYNEQFF.

The chain combines TRBV5-4 with TRBJ2-5; 11 bases align to TRBD1. Germline CDR1 reads SGHNT; CDR2 reads YYREEE (reference sequence). The CDR3 length is 13 residues. V was pared by 8 bases and J by 4 bases, with 4 bases of the junction left unmatched. The CDR3 region has the DNA TGTGCCAGTGGGGACAGGGGGAGAGAGACCCAGTACTTC. Amino acid sequence: CASGDRGRETQYF. The full variable domain, with the rest looked up from reference TRBV5-4 and TRBJ2-5, is ETGVTQSPTHLIKTRGQQVTLRCSSQSGHNTVSWYQQALGQGPQFIFQYYREEENGRGNFPPRFSGLQFPNYSSELNVNALELDDSALYLCASGDRGRETQYFGPGTRLLVL.

The chain links TRBV5-5 to TRBJ1-1; D uncertain. The ends were cut back, 6 bases at V and 5 bases at J, with 20 bases in the middle. From germline, CDR1 is SGHKS and CDR2 YYEKEE (reference sequence). This CDR3 is built from 15 residues. In DNA, the CDR3 is TGTGCCAGCAAAATGTCCGGGGATGGTGGGACTGAAGCTTTCTTT. Protein product: CASKMSGDGGTEAFF.

This clone was seen more than once but under ten times. The genes are TRBV28 and TRBJ1-5; 7 nucleotides agree with TRBD1. This CDR3 spans 13 amino acids. The junction had 12 bases not matched to a gene; V was cut back by 8 bases and J by 11 bases. Germline CDR1 and CDR2: MDHEN and SYDVKM. This CDR3 is CASGLQGSRAQHF. The CDR3 DNA is TGTGCCAGCGGGTTACAGGGGTCTAGGGCCCAGCATTTT.

The gene calls are TRBV7-2 and TRBJ2-3; 14 nucleotides match TRBD2. Trimming cost V 5 bases and J 3 bases; bases outside gene matches: 4. The germline gives CDR1 SGHTA, CDR2 FQGNSA. The CDR3 contains 16 residues. This CDR3 is CASSAGTSGRTDTQYF. For the CDR3, the DNA is TGTGCCAGCAGCGCCGGGACTAGCGGGAGAACAGATACGCAGTATTTT.

The rearrangement links TRBV5-1 to TRBJ2-7; TRBD2 aligns across 15 bases. The CDR3 spans 15 residues. Trimming removed 3 bases from V and 4 bases from J; junction bases left unmatched: 2. CDR1 and CDR2 (germline): SGHRS, YFSETQ. The CDR3 spells CASSSGLAGGYEQYF. In DNA form, the CDR3 reads TGCGCCAGCAGCTCTGGACTAGCGGGAGGGTACGAGCAGTACTTC.

For this clone: Different DNA sequences within this sample yield the same CDR3. V is TRBV28 and J is TRBJ1-1; no clear D. V was shortened by 3 bases and J by 2 bases, with 4 bases between the two germline ends. The CDR3 has 12 residues. Germline lookup yields CDR1 MDHEN and CDR2 SYDVKM. CDR3 amino acids: CASSLLNTEAFF. CDR3 DNA: TGTGCCAGCAGTTTGCTCAACACTGAAGCTTTCTTT.

The genes are TRBV18 and TRBJ2-5; D uncertain. V dropped 6 bases and J dropped 0 bases, with 8 bases sitting between them. Germline V lookup: CDR1 KGHSH, CDR2 LQKENI. The CDR3 is 13 residues long. The chain's CDR3 is CASSAQHQETQYF. CDR3 nucleotides: TGTGCCAGCTCGGCCCAGCACCAAGAGACCCAGTACTTC. Full variable domain (missing parts from reference TRBV18 and TRBJ2-5): NAGVMQNPRHLVRRRGQEARLRCSPMKGHSHVYWYRQLPEEGLKFMVYLQKENIIDESGMPKERFSAEFPKEGPSILRIQQVVRGDSAAYFCASSAQHQETQYFGPGTRLLVL.

The genes are TRBV7-2 and TRBJ2-4; perhaps TRBD1 as D (6 bases). In germline, CDR1 is SGHTA, CDR2 FQGNSA. CDR3 length: 15 residues. Trimming took 3 bases from V and 1 from J, leaving 10 bases between them. This chain's CDR3 is CASSFTGTAKNIQYF. The CDR3 DNA sequence: TGTGCCAGCAGCTTTACAGGGACCGCCAAAAACATTCAGTACTTC.

V gene TRBV27 combines with J gene TRBJ2-2; 10 bases line up with TRBD1. Germline assignment: CDR1 MNHEY and CDR2 SMNVEV (reference sequence). This CDR3 region has 17 residues. The V segment lost 3 bases and the J segment 9 bases; nucleotides outside the gene matches: 13. The CDR3 reads CASSFLTGTGDGRELFF. CDR3 nucleotides: TGTGCCAGCAGTTTCTTAACCGGGACAGGGGATGGTCGGGAGCTGTTTTTT.

This sequence joins TRBV18 and TRBJ2-7, with D unresolved. Germline assignment: CDR1 KGHSH and CDR2 LQKENI. The CDR3 totals 15 residues. V was clipped by 2 bases and J by 2 bases, with 13 bases between them. Here the CDR3 reads CASSPGTAAAYEQYF. CDR3 nucleotides: TGTGCCAGCTCACCAGGCACAGCCGCTGCCTACGAGCAGTACTTC.

The chain combines TRBV7-2 with TRBJ2-1; tentatively, D is TRBD2 (6 bases). Germline CDR1 reads SGHTA; CDR2 reads FQGNSA. V shed 1 base and J shed 0 bases, with 13 bases lying between them. The CDR3 runs to 17 residues. The CDR3 coding sequence is TGTGCCAGCAGCTTAGACGGGAGAAGGGGCTCCTACAATGAGCAGTTCTTC. Its translation: CASSLDGRRGSYNEQFF. The entire variable domain, with the rest obtained from reference TRBV7-2 and TRBJ2-1, is as follows: GAGVSQSPSNKVTEKGKDVELRCDPISGHTALYWYRQSLGQGLEFLIYFQGNSAPDKSGLPSDRFSAERTGGSVSTLTIQRTQQEDSAVYLCASSLDGRRGSYNEQFFGPGTRLTVL.

The chain combines TRBV5-5 with TRBJ2-7; TRBD2 matches at 8 bases. Germline-derived CDR1 and CDR2 are SGHKS and YYEKEE (reference sequence). The CDR3 is made up of 16 amino acids. V shed 4 bases, J shed 2 bases, and the junction held 11 bases outside the gene matches. Here the CDR3 reads CASSGSQRERAYEQYF. The CDR3 DNA reads TGTGCCAGCAGCGGATCTCAGCGGGAGAGAGCCTACGAGCAGTACTTC.

The chain combines TRBV6-5 with TRBJ1-1; D might be TRBD1 (5 bases). CDR1 and CDR2 (germline): MNHEY, SVGAGI. This CDR3 has 13 residues. V gave up 2 bases and J gave up 1 base, with 5 bases separating them. The CDR3 loop reads CASSYGQNTEAFF. CDR3 DNA sequence: TGTGCCAGCAGTTACGGACAGAACACTGAAGCTTTCTTT.

This chain joins TRBV30 and TRBJ1-2; D is ambiguous. The CDR3 consists of 15 residues. Germline-derived CDR1 and CDR2 are GTSNPN and SVGIG (reference sequence). Trimming pared 0 bases from V and 0 bases from J, leaving 11 bases between. The DNA for the CDR3 is TGTGCCTGGAGTGTACCCAAAACAGCTAACTATGGCTACACCTTC. It specifies CAWSVPKTANYGYTF.

The chain is built from TRBV5-1 and TRBJ2-1; D remains ambiguous. The CDR3 has 14 amino acids. The germline V and J ends were trimmed by 0 bases and 9 bases, with 13 bases remaining between them. Germline lookup yields CDR1 SGHRS and CDR2 YFSETQ. CDR3 nucleotide sequence: TGCGCCAGCAGCTTGGCCGGTGGTCGGCCTGAGCAGTTCTTC. Protein sequence: CASSLAGGRPEQFF.

The CDR3 is CASSEDRAYEQFF. CDR3 sequence (DNA): TGCGCCAGCAGTGAGGATCGGGCGTATGAGCAGTTCTTC. J is TRBJ2-1 and V is TRBV10-1; no clear D gene. The CDR3 sequence is 13 residues long. Germline CDR1 is WNHNN and CDR2 is SYGVQD (reference sequence). The V end was cut by 2 bases, the J end by 8 bases, with 10 bases between.

The V and J genes are TRBV2 and TRBJ2-7; D is unclear. CDR3 length: 11 amino acids. V lost 4 bases and J lost 5, with 6 bases in between. From germline, CDR1 is SNHLY and CDR2 FYNNEI. CDR3: CASSVSNEQYF. The CDR3 nucleotides read TGTGCCAGCAGTGTCTCAAACGAGCAGTACTTC.

This clone has only a few counts. The chain is built from TRBV19 and TRBJ2-7; 8 bases line up with TRBD1. The CDR3 sequence is 13 residues long. Losses at the gene ends were 2 bases for V and 6 bases for J; bases not matched to a gene: 3. Germline loops: CDR1 LNHDA, CDR2 SQIVND (reference sequence). The CDR3 here is CASSIRGTGEQYF. The CDR3 bases are TGTGCCAGTAGTATAAGAGGGACAGGCGAGCAGTACTTC.

The V call is TRBV7-8, the J call TRBJ1-5, with D uncertain. The CDR3 is 12 amino acids. The V end lost 7 bases, the J end lost 6 bases, and 10 bases lay between the germline ends. From germline, CDR1 is SGHVS and CDR2 FQNEAQ. The CDR3: CASTSPPQPQHF. The CDR3 coding sequence is TGTGCCAGCACCTCCCCCCCTCAGCCCCAGCATTTT.

This clone was detected once. CDR3 residues: CASSQADTNSHQPQHF. The CDR3 DNA sequence: TGTGCCAGCAGCCAAGCTGACACAAACTCCCATCAGCCCCAGCATTTT. This chain joins TRBV4-2 and TRBJ1-5; D gene ambiguous. The CDR3 totals 16 residues. Looked up from germline, CDR1 is LGHNA and CDR2 is YNFKEQ. The V gene lost 1 base and the J gene lost 5 bases, with 15 bases spanning the gap.

In its sample, this clone was seen a few times. V is TRBV6-6 and J is TRBJ2-2; D may be TRBD1 or TRBD2 (5 bases each). Trimming left V 8 bases short and J 4 bases short, with 20 bases between. Germline V CDR1 and CDR2: MNHNY, SVGAGI (reference sequence). This CDR3 has 16 amino acids. The CDR3, as DNA: TGTGCCAGCGGGGGTAGTCATGTCCCGAGCACCGGGGAGCTGTTTTTT. Amino acid sequence: CASGGSHVPSTGELFF.

Here the CDR3 DNA reads TGCGCCAGCAGCTTGACCTTGGGACAGGCGTACCAAGAGACCCAGTACTTC. The encoded protein is CASSLTLGQAYQETQYF. The chain carries TRBV5-1 and TRBJ2-5, with 8 positions matching TRBD1. CDR3 length: 17 amino acids. With 1 base clipped from V and 0 bases from J, the junction kept 8 bases outside the gene matches. Germline CDR1 SGHRS, CDR2 YFSETQ.

This clone was observed a few times. V and J are TRBV28 and TRBJ2-3; 8 nucleotides match TRBD1. Trimming took 4 bases from V and 2 from J; bases not matched to a gene: 5. From germline, CDR1 is MDHEN and CDR2 SYDVKM. There are 15 residues in the CDR3. The CDR3 coding sequence is TGTGCCAGCAGTTCCCCCAGGGGGCCCACAGATACGCAGTATTTT. It codes for CASSSPRGPTDTQYF. Full variable domain (rest looked up from reference TRBV28 and TRBJ2-3): DVKVTQSSRYLVKRTGEKVFLECVQDMDHENMFWYRQDPGLGLRLIYFSYDVKMKEKGDIPEGYSVSREKKERFSLILESASTNQTSMYLCASSSPRGPTDTQYFGPGTRLTVL.

The chain has TRBV18 and TRBJ2-2; D is undetermined. V was shortened by 3 bases and J by 0 bases, with 11 bases between the two germline ends. Germline lookup yields CDR1 KGHSH and CDR2 LQKENI. This CDR3 contains 16 residues. CDR3 loop: CASSPVSGSNTGELFF. CDR3 nucleotides: TGTGCCAGCTCACCTGTGTCCGGGTCGAACACCGGGGAGCTGTTTTTT.

The V gene is TRBV6-1, the J gene TRBJ2-6; 10 bases fit TRBD1. The V segment lost 4 bases and the J segment 0 bases; nucleotides outside the gene matches: 9. Germline V gene data show CDR1 as MNHNS and CDR2 as SASEGT. CDR3 length: 19 residues. The CDR3 DNA reads as TGTGCCAGCAGTGCGCTGACAGGGGGCGGCTTCTCTGGGGCCAACGTCCTGACTTTC. This gives the protein CASSALTGGGFSGANVLTF.

J is TRBJ2-5 and V is TRBV29-1; TRBD2 agrees at 7 bases. CDR1 is SQVTM and CDR2 is ANQGSEA in the germline V gene. CDR3 length: 12 amino acids. V lost 8 bases and J lost 3; bases outside the gene matches: 6. CDR3 nucleotide sequence: TGCAGCACGCGACGGGGGGAAGAGACCCAGTACTTC. Protein: CSTRRGEETQYF.

The rearrangement uses TRBV25-1 and TRBJ2-3; 9 bases are shared with TRBD2. In germline, CDR1 is MGHDK, CDR2 SYGVNS. The CDR3 is made up of 16 amino acids. V gave up 6 bases and J gave up 2 bases; unmatched junction bases: 9. DNA of the CDR3: TGTGCCAGCAGGGCGGGGACTAGCCTTCCCACAGATACGCAGTATTTT. Translated, it gives CASRAGTSLPTDTQYF.

The V and J genes are TRBV2 and TRBJ2-5; D gene ambiguous. Trimming cost V 6 bases and J 0 bases, with 8 bases left between them. The germline V gene encodes CDR1 SNHLY and CDR2 FYNNEI. The CDR3 sequence is 13 residues long. In nucleotides, the CDR3 is TGTGCCAGCAGGGACGCACACCAAGAGACCCAGTACTTC. Encoded protein: CASRDAHQETQYF.